Below, one T cell receptor beta chain is given with its context. There is no known antigen for this receptor. No base qualities exist here, and no much larger clone lies one base off it. The data were taken from a study of T cells in localized non-small cell lung cancer (dated by TCRdb to about 2020). Some background on the complete study: T cell repertoires of 236 early-stage NSCLC patients were analyzed, with tumors being compared against uninvolved tumor-adjacent lungs. NSCLC patients had a mean age of approximately 72 years, and around 140 were male and nearly 110 female. The cohort was made up of 200 to 250 treatment-naive NSCLC patients whose localized lung tumors had been resected.

The immunoSEQ Assay was used to sequence TCR beta CDR3 regions from DNA. The study's own analysis went as follows. To compute T cell density, TCR beta template counts were normalized to usable DNA, which was estimated by amplifying housekeeping genes. The preseqR package was used to estimate richness by extrapolating to 400,000 templates for PBMC samples and to 120,000 templates for tissue samples. Clonality was defined as one minus Pielou's evenness. Tissue-enriched TCRs were identified by differential abundance testing using productive amino-acid clonotypes, minimum total count 5 and alpha 0.1. The Jaccard Index and the Morisita Overlap Index were used to measure repertoire overlap between compartments. GLIPH clustered TCR beta CDR3s with public tetramer-defined viral CDR3s; viral motifs required at least three viral sequences plus V-gene enrichment. TCRdb mirrors the immuneACCESS table, restricted to in-frame sequences. Some clones are absent from its copies; in checked studies, under half trace to an unresolved V gene, and the reason for the others is unknown. V and J calls and clone size follow that table, whereas D and trimming were derived from the DNA. Across this sample there are 13,000 or so clones, with roughly 84% seen only once. The ten largest clonotypes hold around 58% of the sample.

At diagnosis, tumor, uninvolved tumor-adjacent lung and peripheral blood were collected and then preserved as a mix of FFPE and fresh-frozen material. For TCR repertoire profiling, the blood samples were analyzed as peripheral blood mononuclear cells. What the authors observed across the whole study: Multi-region tumor sequencing was not performed, so intratumor heterogeneity could not be excluded. Higher blood T cell density associated with longer overall survival, while higher adjacent-lung clonality associated with shorter survival. Since the design was exploratory, TCR variables were selected using unadjusted p-values with no false-discovery rate correction. A median of roughly 60 of the top 100 tumor clones turned up in the paired uninvolved adjacent lung, and under 30 of those clones also ranked among the top 100 of that same adjacent lung. Uninvolved tumor-adjacent lung showed the highest T cell clonality, higher than tumor, which suggests more focused antigenic responses in the uninvolved tumor-adjacent lung.

The sequence derives from a male donor older than 55 with stage III lung adenocarcinoma. The sequenced sample was peripheral blood, obtained before any cancer treatment.

The DNA sequence follows: TGTGCCACCAGCAGACTCAGCGGCTCGAACACCGGGGAGCTGTTTTTT. The translation is CATSRLSGSNTGELFF. Recombination linked TRBV15 to TRBJ2-2; tentative D gene TRBD2, with 5 bases matching. From the cysteine through the phenylalanine, the CDR3 covers 16 amino acids. This entry keeps only the CDR3 DNA: 48 bases, framed from base 1. The V end loses 2 bases and the J end loses 0 bases, and a stretch of 10 bases separates them. CDR1 is given as LNHNV and CDR2 as YYDKDF, both from the germline V gene (reference sequence).